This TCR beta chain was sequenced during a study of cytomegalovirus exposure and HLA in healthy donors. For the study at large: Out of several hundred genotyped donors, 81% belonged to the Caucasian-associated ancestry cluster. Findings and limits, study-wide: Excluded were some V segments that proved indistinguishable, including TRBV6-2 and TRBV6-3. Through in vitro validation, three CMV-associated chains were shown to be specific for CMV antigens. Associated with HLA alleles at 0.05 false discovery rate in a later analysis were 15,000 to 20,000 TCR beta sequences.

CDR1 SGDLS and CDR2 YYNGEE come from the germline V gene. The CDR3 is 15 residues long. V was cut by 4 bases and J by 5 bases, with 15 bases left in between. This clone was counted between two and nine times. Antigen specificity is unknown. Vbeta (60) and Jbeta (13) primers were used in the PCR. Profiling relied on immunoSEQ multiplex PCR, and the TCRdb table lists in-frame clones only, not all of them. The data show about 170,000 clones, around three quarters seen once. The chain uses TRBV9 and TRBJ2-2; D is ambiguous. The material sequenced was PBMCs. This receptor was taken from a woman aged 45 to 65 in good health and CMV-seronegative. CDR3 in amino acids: CASSPYDLRTGELFF. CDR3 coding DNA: TGTGCCAGCAGCCCCTACGACTTGAGAACCGGGGAGCTGTTTTTT.